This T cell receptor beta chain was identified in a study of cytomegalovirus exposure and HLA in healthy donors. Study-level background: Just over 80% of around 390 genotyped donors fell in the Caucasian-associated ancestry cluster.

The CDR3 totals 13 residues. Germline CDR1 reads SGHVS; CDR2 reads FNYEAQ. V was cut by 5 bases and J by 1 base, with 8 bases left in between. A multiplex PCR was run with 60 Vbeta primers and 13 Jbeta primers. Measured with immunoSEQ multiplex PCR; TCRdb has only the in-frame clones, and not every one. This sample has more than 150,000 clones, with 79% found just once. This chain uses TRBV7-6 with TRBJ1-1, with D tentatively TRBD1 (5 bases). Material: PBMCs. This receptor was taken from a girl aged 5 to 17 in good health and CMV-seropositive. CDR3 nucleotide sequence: TGTGCCAGCAGCACAGACAGGAACACTGAAGCTTTCTTT. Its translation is CASSTDRNTEAFF.